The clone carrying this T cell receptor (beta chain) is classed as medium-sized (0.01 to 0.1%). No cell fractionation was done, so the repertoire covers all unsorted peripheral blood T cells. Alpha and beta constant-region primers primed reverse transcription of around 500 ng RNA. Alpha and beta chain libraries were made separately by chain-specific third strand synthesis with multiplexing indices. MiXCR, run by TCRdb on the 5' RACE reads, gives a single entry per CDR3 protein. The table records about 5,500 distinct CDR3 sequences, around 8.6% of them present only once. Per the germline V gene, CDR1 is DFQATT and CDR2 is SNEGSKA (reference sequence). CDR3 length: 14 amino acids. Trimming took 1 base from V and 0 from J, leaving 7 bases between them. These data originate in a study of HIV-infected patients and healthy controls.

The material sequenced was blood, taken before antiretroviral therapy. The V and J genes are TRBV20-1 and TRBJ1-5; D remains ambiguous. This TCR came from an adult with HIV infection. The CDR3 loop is CSARGPGSNQPQHF. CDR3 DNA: TGCAGTGCTAGAGGGCCAGGTAGCAATCAGCCCCAGCATTTT.